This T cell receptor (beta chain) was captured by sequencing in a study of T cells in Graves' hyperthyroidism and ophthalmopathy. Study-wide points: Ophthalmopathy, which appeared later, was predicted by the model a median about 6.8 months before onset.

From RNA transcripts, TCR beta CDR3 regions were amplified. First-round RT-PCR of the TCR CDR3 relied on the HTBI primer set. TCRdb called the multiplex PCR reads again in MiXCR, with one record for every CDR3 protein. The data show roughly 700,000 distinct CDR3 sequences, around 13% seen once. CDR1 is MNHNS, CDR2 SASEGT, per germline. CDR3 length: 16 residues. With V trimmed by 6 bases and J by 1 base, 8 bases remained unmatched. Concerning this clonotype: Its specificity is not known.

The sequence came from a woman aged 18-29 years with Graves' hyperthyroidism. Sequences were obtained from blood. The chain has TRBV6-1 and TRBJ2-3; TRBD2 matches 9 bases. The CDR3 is CASRNSGRVGTDTQYF. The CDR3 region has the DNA TGTGCCAGCAGGAATAGCGGGAGAGTGGGCACAGATACGCAGTATTTT.